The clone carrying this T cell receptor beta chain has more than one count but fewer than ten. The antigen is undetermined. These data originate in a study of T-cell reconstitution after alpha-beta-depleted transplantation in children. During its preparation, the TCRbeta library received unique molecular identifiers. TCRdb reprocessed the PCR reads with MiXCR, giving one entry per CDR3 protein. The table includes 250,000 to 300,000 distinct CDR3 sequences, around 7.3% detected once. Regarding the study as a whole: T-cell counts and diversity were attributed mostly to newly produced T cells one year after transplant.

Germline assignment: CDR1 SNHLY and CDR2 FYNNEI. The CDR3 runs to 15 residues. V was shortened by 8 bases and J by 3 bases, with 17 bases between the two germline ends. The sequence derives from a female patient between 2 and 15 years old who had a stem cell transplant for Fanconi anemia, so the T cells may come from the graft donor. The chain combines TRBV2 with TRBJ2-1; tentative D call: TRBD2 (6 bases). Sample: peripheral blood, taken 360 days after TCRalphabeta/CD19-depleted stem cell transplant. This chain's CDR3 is CASDPGTPFYNEQFF. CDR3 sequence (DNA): TGTGCCAGCGATCCCGGGACTCCCTTCTACAATGAGCAGTTCTTC.